The rows below give T cell receptor beta chains drawn from one sample of a study of T-cell memory formation after mild COVID-19. TCRdb analysed the 5' RACE reads with MiXCR anew, one entry per CDR3 protein. The top ten clones hold about an eighth of a sample with about 410,000 distinct CDR3 sequences, more than 20% of them seen once. Sample: PBMCs or a T cell subset sorted from them (not recorded which). These receptors originate from an adult woman who had mild COVID-19 (a few samples of this study predate the infection). Cell type and time point are not known. CDR3s include the opening cysteine and the closing phenylalanine or tryptophan. Each record gives: clone size, D gene, J gene, V gene, CDR3 DNA, CDR3 protein. A D gene is named only where the DNA matches it firmly. Clone sizes are given selectively: once, few, many, or a class where the clone is expanded.

clone size: few; D gene: TRBD1; J gene: TRBJ2-3; V gene: TRBV18; CDR3 DNA: TGTGCCAGCTCACTCGGACAGGCCCTTGGTACGCAGTATTTT; CDR3 protein: CASSLGQALGTQYF
clone size: -; D gene: -; J gene: TRBJ2-5; V gene: TRBV12-3/TRBV12-4; CDR3 DNA: TGTGCCAGCAGTTTAGGAGGGAAGACCCAGTACTTC; CDR3 protein: CASSLGGKTQYF
clone size: -; D gene: TRBD2; J gene: TRBJ2-1; V gene: TRBV24-1; CDR3 DNA: TGTGCCACCAGTGCCTCATCTAGCGGGGCTTACAATGAGCAGTTCTTC; CDR3 protein: CATSASSSGAYNEQFF
clone size: few; D gene: -; J gene: TRBJ2-7; V gene: TRBV7-9; CDR3 DNA: TGTGCCAGCAGCGCACAGGGACGGCTAAGCTCCTACGAGCAGTACTTC; CDR3 protein: CASSAQGRLSSYEQYF
clone size: -; D gene: -; J gene: TRBJ1-1; V gene: TRBV2; CDR3 DNA: TGTGCCAGCAGGAGGGGGGGCACTGAAGCTTTCTTT; CDR3 protein: CASRRGGTEAFF
clone size: -; D gene: TRBD2; J gene: TRBJ2-1; V gene: TRBV5-1; CDR3 DNA: TGCGCCAGCAGCTTGGCGGGACTAGCGGGGGCTCAAAATGAGCAGTTCTTC; CDR3 protein: CASSLAGLAGAQNEQFF
clone size: -; D gene: TRBD2; J gene: TRBJ2-1; V gene: TRBV5-4; CDR3 DNA: TGTGCCAGCAGCTTGGATAGGCTAGCGGGGCGTAATGAGCAGTTCTTC; CDR3 protein: CASSLDRLAGRNEQFF
clone size: -; D gene: TRBD1; J gene: TRBJ2-7; V gene: TRBV15; CDR3 DNA: TGTGCCACCAGCAGTTACAGGGGACCCTACGAGCAGTACTTC; CDR3 protein: CATSSYRGPYEQYF
clone size: -; D gene: TRBD1; J gene: TRBJ2-7; V gene: TRBV24-1; CDR3 DNA: TGTGCCACCAGTGATGGCGCGACAGGGGGATACGAGCAGTACTTC; CDR3 protein: CATSDGATGGYEQYF
clone size: -; D gene: TRBD2; J gene: TRBJ2-2; V gene: TRBV30; CDR3 DNA: TGTGCCTGGAGACTAGCGGGGGGGCCAACCACCGGGGAGCTGTTTTTT; CDR3 protein: CAWRLAGGPTTGELFF
clone size: -; D gene: -; J gene: TRBJ2-1; V gene: TRBV6-2/TRBV6-3; CDR3 DNA: TGTGCCACCGTCACACCTCCCTTTTACAATGAGCAGTTCTTC; CDR3 protein: CATVTPPFYNEQFF
clone size: many; D gene: TRBD2; J gene: TRBJ2-6; V gene: TRBV19; CDR3 DNA: TGTGCCAGTAGCCTCGGGGGGGTTGGGGCCAACGTCCTGACTTTC; CDR3 protein: CASSLGGVGANVLTF
clone size: few; D gene: -; J gene: TRBJ2-3; V gene: TRBV12-3/TRBV12-4; CDR3 DNA: TGTGCCAGCCTCAGGATCGGGGGTGGAGATACGCAGTATTTT; CDR3 protein: CASLRIGGGDTQYF
clone size: -; D gene: -; J gene: TRBJ2-3; V gene: TRBV5-1; CDR3 DNA: TGCGCCAGCAGCTCCCCCGAAGGGACAGATACGCAGTATTTT; CDR3 protein: CASSSPEGTDTQYF
clone size: many; D gene: TRBD2; J gene: TRBJ2-7; V gene: TRBV7-9; CDR3 DNA: TGTGCCAGCAGCTCCCCCCTACTAGCGGGGTCGGGAGAGCAGTACTTC; CDR3 protein: CASSSPLLAGSGEQYF
clone size: -; D gene: -; J gene: TRBJ2-5; V gene: TRBV5-1; CDR3 DNA: TGCGCCAGCAGCCCCAGGGCAGTCGGAGAGACCCAGTACTTC; CDR3 protein: CASSPRAVGETQYF
clone size: -; D gene: -; J gene: TRBJ1-1; V gene: TRBV19; CDR3 DNA: TGTGCCAGTAGTATAGTGGCAGGGCCCTTTTCTGAAGCTTTCTTT; CDR3 protein: CASSIVAGPFSEAFF
clone size: -; D gene: TRBD2; J gene: TRBJ2-2; V gene: TRBV12-3/TRBV12-4; CDR3 DNA: TGTGCCAGCAAAGGGACTAGCGGGAGGTCTATGACCGGGGAGCTGTTTTTT; CDR3 protein: CASKGTSGRSMTGELFF
clone size: -; D gene: -; J gene: TRBJ1-2; V gene: TRBV29-1; CDR3 DNA: TGCAGCGTTGTTGCAGGCTGGGGGAGTGGCTACACCTTC; CDR3 protein: CSVVAGWGSGYTF
clone size: few; D gene: -; J gene: TRBJ2-5; V gene: TRBV6-2/TRBV6-3; CDR3 DNA: TGTGCCAGCAGTTACGGCGTCAGGGAAGTTGAGACCCAGTACTTC; CDR3 protein: CASSYGVREVETQYF
clone size: few; D gene: -; J gene: TRBJ2-7; V gene: TRBV5-1; CDR3 DNA: TGCGCCAGCAGCCCTACGTGGGGAACCGAGCAGTACTTC; CDR3 protein: CASSPTWGTEQYF
clone size: -; D gene: -; J gene: TRBJ2-2; V gene: TRBV20-1; CDR3 DNA: TGCAGTGCTAGGCGCAGGGGTAATACCGGGGAGCTGTTTTTT; CDR3 protein: CSARRRGNTGELFF
clone size: -; D gene: TRBD1; J gene: TRBJ2-7; V gene: TRBV7-2; CDR3 DNA: TGTGCCAGCAGCAGTCCGGGACAGGGGTACGAGCAGTACTTC; CDR3 protein: CASSSPGQGYEQYF
clone size: many; D gene: -; J gene: TRBJ2-1; V gene: TRBV4-1; CDR3 DNA: TGCGCCAGCAGCCAAGATTCGATCGGGCGGGAGCAGTTCTTC; CDR3 protein: CASSQDSIGREQFF
clone size: few; D gene: -; J gene: TRBJ2-1; V gene: TRBV7-2; CDR3 DNA: TGTGCCAGCAGCTTAGTCCCCTACAATGAGCAGTTCTTC; CDR3 protein: CASSLVPYNEQFF
clone size: -; D gene: -; J gene: TRBJ1-6; V gene: TRBV9; CDR3 DNA: TGTGCCAGCAGTATAGGGGCTATTTCACCCCTCCACTTT; CDR3 protein: CASSIGAISPLHF
clone size: -; D gene: TRBD1; J gene: TRBJ2-7; V gene: TRBV12-3/TRBV12-4; CDR3 DNA: TGTGCCAGCAGTTTGGACAGGGGCGGCGAGCAGTACTTC; CDR3 protein: CASSLDRGGEQYF
clone size: few; D gene: -; J gene: TRBJ2-3; V gene: TRBV9; CDR3 DNA: TGTGCCAGCAGCGTTCTTGGAGTAGGGATTGCAGATACGCAGTATTTT; CDR3 protein: CASSVLGVGIADTQYF
clone size: -; D gene: -; J gene: TRBJ2-7; V gene: TRBV10-3; CDR3 DNA: TGTGCCATCAGTGATGACGAGCGGGTAACCTACGAGCAGTACTTC; CDR3 protein: CAISDDERVTYEQYF
clone size: -; D gene: TRBD1; J gene: TRBJ2-5; V gene: TRBV4-1; CDR3 DNA: TGCGCCAGCAGCCAAGTGGGACAGGTAGAGACCCAGTACTTC; CDR3 protein: CASSQVGQVETQYF
clone size: -; D gene: -; J gene: TRBJ2-5; V gene: TRBV11-1; CDR3 DNA: TGTGCCAGCAGCTTAGGTGGCGTGGAGACCCAGTACTTC; CDR3 protein: CASSLGGVETQYF
clone size: few; D gene: -; J gene: TRBJ2-2; V gene: TRBV4-1; CDR3 DNA: TGCGCCAGCAGCCAAGATGACCGAGGCGGGGAGCTGTTTTTT; CDR3 protein: CASSQDDRGGELFF
clone size: few; D gene: -; J gene: TRBJ2-7; V gene: TRBV30; CDR3 DNA: TGTGCCTGGACAGGGAGCTCCTACGAGCAGTACTTC; CDR3 protein: CAWTGSSYEQYF
clone size: few; D gene: TRBD1; J gene: TRBJ1-2; V gene: TRBV6-5; CDR3 DNA: TGTGCCAGCAGTTCGGCTACCGGGACAGGGAAACTAAACTATGGCTACACCTTC; CDR3 protein: CASSSATGTGKLNYGYTF
clone size: few; D gene: TRBD1; J gene: TRBJ2-5; V gene: TRBV6-5; CDR3 DNA: TGTGCCAGCAGTCGGGACAGCCAGTCCCCACGGGAGACCCAGTACTTC; CDR3 protein: CASSRDSQSPRETQYF
clone size: -; D gene: TRBD2; J gene: TRBJ2-3; V gene: TRBV11-2; CDR3 DNA: TGTGCCAGCAGCTTAGTTCCTCCGGCTAGCGGGCACACCGTAATTTCCACAGATACGCAGTATTTT; CDR3 protein: CASSLVPPASGHTVISTDTQYF
clone size: once; D gene: -; J gene: TRBJ2-3; V gene: TRBV7-6; CDR3 DNA: TGTGCCAGCAGCTTGGCCTCTGGGAAAGATACGCAGTATTTT; CDR3 protein: CASSLASGKDTQYF
clone size: -; D gene: TRBD1; J gene: TRBJ2-3; V gene: TRBV9; CDR3 DNA: TGTGCCAGCAGCGTGGGACAGTGGGAAGGCACAGATACGCAGTATTTT; CDR3 protein: CASSVGQWEGTDTQYF
clone size: few; D gene: TRBD1; J gene: TRBJ2-1; V gene: TRBV7-6; CDR3 DNA: TGTGCCAGCAGCTTGCGGACAGGGGCCTACAATGAGCAGTTCTTC; CDR3 protein: CASSLRTGAYNEQFF
clone size: -; D gene: -; J gene: TRBJ2-7; V gene: TRBV2; CDR3 DNA: TGTGCCAGCAGTGAACGGACGAGCTCCTACGAGCAGTACTTC; CDR3 protein: CASSERTSSYEQYF
clone size: -; D gene: -; J gene: TRBJ2-3; V gene: TRBV12-3/TRBV12-4; CDR3 DNA: TGTGCCAGCAGTTTAGCGGCGGTCACAGATACGCAGTATTTT; CDR3 protein: CASSLAAVTDTQYF
clone size: few; D gene: -; J gene: TRBJ1-5; V gene: TRBV12-3/TRBV12-4; CDR3 DNA: TGTGCCAGCAGTTCTACGACGGATCAGCCCCAGCATTTT; CDR3 protein: CASSSTTDQPQHF
clone size: -; D gene: -; J gene: TRBJ2-2; V gene: TRBV7-9; CDR3 DNA: TGTGCCAGCAGCTTTAACGTTGGAGACACCGGGGAGCTGTTTTTT; CDR3 protein: CASSFNVGDTGELFF
clone size: few; D gene: TRBD2; J gene: TRBJ2-1; V gene: TRBV12-3/TRBV12-4; CDR3 DNA: TGTGCCAGCAGTTTCAGACTAGCGCTCAACAATGAGCAGTTCTTC; CDR3 protein: CASSFRLALNNEQFF
clone size: -; D gene: -; J gene: TRBJ2-7; V gene: TRBV7-8; CDR3 DNA: TGTGCCAGCAGCTTGGGACGGCCCCCTGCTTACGAGCAGTACTTC; CDR3 protein: CASSLGRPPAYEQYF
clone size: -; D gene: -; J gene: TRBJ1-1; V gene: TRBV29-1; CDR3 DNA: TGCAGCGTTGAAGCGGGAGGCAGGGCTTTCTTT; CDR3 protein: CSVEAGGRAFF
clone size: -; D gene: -; J gene: TRBJ1-1; V gene: TRBV2; CDR3 DNA: TGTGCCAGCAGTGAGGGCAGCGGCACTGAAGCTTTCTTT; CDR3 protein: CASSEGSGTEAFF
clone size: many; D gene: TRBD2; J gene: TRBJ2-1; V gene: TRBV7-8; CDR3 DNA: TGTGCCAGCAGCTTAGAGGTAGCGGGAGACTCCTACAATGAGCAGTTCTTC; CDR3 protein: CASSLEVAGDSYNEQFF
clone size: -; D gene: TRBD2; J gene: TRBJ2-3; V gene: TRBV4-1; CDR3 DNA: TGCGCCAGCAGGGGCGGGAGTAGCACAGATACGCAGTATTTT; CDR3 protein: CASRGGSSTDTQYF
clone size: -; D gene: -; J gene: TRBJ1-6; V gene: TRBV27; CDR3 DNA: TGTGCCAGCAGTTATTTGGGTCGGGAGTCACCCCTCCACTTT; CDR3 protein: CASSYLGRESPLHF
clone size: -; D gene: TRBD1; J gene: TRBJ2-3; V gene: TRBV14; CDR3 DNA: TGTGCCAGCAGCCATCCTGGACAGGGGGGACAGGATACGCAGTATTTT; CDR3 protein: CASSHPGQGGQDTQYF
clone size: -; D gene: TRBD1; J gene: TRBJ2-3; V gene: TRBV5-1; CDR3 DNA: TGCGCCAGCAGCTACGGGACAGAAGCCACAGATACGCAGTATTTT; CDR3 protein: CASSYGTEATDTQYF
clone size: -; D gene: TRBD1; J gene: TRBJ1-2; V gene: TRBV20-1; CDR3 DNA: TGCAGTGCATCGACAGGGTGGGGCTACACCTTC; CDR3 protein: CSASTGWGYTF